Each of the 4 T cell receptor beta chains below was sequenced from the same sample in a study of OX40 agonist ivuxolimab in advanced cancers. Measured with immunoSEQ multiplex PCR; TCRdb has only the in-frame clones, and not every one. The sample lists some 40,000 clones; about nine tenths were seen once. Source: CD4+ or CD8+ T cells sorted from blood, taken in a trial of the OX40 agonist ivuxolimab. The receptors come from an adult with an advanced solid tumor such as melanoma, head and neck, liver or kidney cancer.

This chain connects TRBV7-9 to TRBJ2-1; TRBD1 aligns across 9 bases. The V gene's germline CDR1 is SEHNR and CDR2 FQNEAQ (reference sequence). The CDR3 is 18 residues long. V shed 5 bases and J 3 bases; nucleotides not matched to a gene: 14. In nucleotides, the CDR3 is TGTGCCAGCAGCCAAATCACCCGGACAGGGGCGAACTACAATGAGCAGTTCTTC. Amino acids: CASSQITRTGANYNEQFF.

This sequence joins TRBV9 and TRBJ2-7; TRBD1 aligns across 10 bases. The CDR3 has 15 amino acids. V dropped 0 bases and J dropped 6; count of bases not matched to a gene: 6. Looked up from germline, CDR1 is SGDLS and CDR2 is YYNGEE. CDR3 in amino acids: CASSVEDRGTAEQYF. In nucleotides, the CDR3 is TGTGCCAGCAGCGTAGAGGACAGGGGGACGGCCGAGCAGTACTTC.

V is TRBV14 and J is TRBJ2-5, with TRBD2 matching 9 bases. The CDR3 length is 17 residues. With 1 base clipped from V and 5 bases from J, the junction kept 11 bases outside the gene matches. Germline V gene data show CDR1 as SGHDN and CDR2 as FVKESK. CDR3 coding DNA: TGTGCCAGCAGCCAAGTTATCTTAGCGGGAGAAGCTGAGACCCAGTACTTC. This codes for CASSQVILAGEAETQYF. Using reference TRBV14 and TRBJ2-5 for the parts outside the CDR3, the full variable domain is EAGVTQFPSHSVIEKGQTVTLRCDPISGHDNLYWYRRVMGKEIKFLLHFVKESKQDESGMPNNRFLAERTGGTYSTLKVQPAELEDSGVYFCASSQVILAGEAETQYFGPGTRLLVL.

The V and J genes are TRBV6-1 and TRBJ2-3; weak D call: TRBD2 (6 bases). V was trimmed by 1 base and J by 0 bases, leaving 11 bases between them. The CDR3 is made up of 16 amino acids. Germline V gene data show CDR1 as MNHNS and CDR2 as SASEGT. The CDR3 is CASSEGLAGSTDTQYF. In DNA form, the CDR3 reads TGTGCCAGCAGTGAAGGACTGGCGGGAAGCACAGATACGCAGTATTTT.